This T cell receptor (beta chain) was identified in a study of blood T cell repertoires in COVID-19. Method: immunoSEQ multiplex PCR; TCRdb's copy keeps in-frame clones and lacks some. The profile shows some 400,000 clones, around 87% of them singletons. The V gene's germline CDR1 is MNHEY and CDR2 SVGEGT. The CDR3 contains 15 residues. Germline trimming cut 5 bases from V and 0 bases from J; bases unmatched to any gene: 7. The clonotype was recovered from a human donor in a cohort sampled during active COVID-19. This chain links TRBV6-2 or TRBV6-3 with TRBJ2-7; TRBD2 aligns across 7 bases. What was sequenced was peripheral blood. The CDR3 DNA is TGTGCCAGCAGTCCGGGACTATCAAGCTCCTACGAGCAGTACTTC. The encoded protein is CASSPGLSSSYEQYF.